One sample yielded the 31 T cell receptor beta chains listed below, sequenced in a study of blood T cell repertoires in COVID-19. Clones were read by immunoSEQ multiplex PCR, and TCRdb kept only the in-frame ones, dropping some. The data hold about 140,000 clones, with around 81% observed a single time. Sequencing was performed on peripheral blood. These receptors all come from an older woman with active or convalescent COVID-19.

The chain links TRBV7-9 to TRBJ1-1, with 8 bases identical to TRBD1. V lost 5 bases and J lost 4; bases outside the gene matches: 9. This CDR3 contains 15 residues. From germline, CDR1 is SEHNR and CDR2 FQNEAQ (reference sequence). The CDR3 DNA is TGTGCCAGCAGCCCGCTGACAGGGGCGGGCACTGAAGCTTTCTTT. Encoded protein: CASSPLTGAGTEAFF.

This chain uses TRBV4-2 with TRBJ1-2; TRBD1 matches 7 bases. The germline V gene has CDR1 LGHNA and CDR2 YNFKEQ. The CDR3 length is 15 residues. V was pared by 3 bases and J by 4 bases, with 8 bases of the junction left unmatched. CDR3 sequence reads: CASSQNRDSFYGYTF. The CDR3 DNA sequence: TGTGCCAGCAGCCAGAACCGGGACAGTTTCTATGGCTACACCTTC.

The chain has TRBV3-1 (or the pseudogene TRBV3-2) and TRBJ2-2; 7 bases are a match to TRBD2. Germline V gene lookup returns CDR1 LGHDT and CDR2 YNNKEL (reference sequence). V lost 4 bases and J lost 3; bases outside the gene matches: 11. The CDR3 has 17 amino acids. The DNA of the CDR3 is TGTGCCAGCAGCCCCGCCTGGCGGGAGACTTACACCGGGGAGCTGTTTTTT. It translates to CASSPAWRETYTGELFF.

This clone occurred many times. This chain links TRBV3-1 (or the pseudogene TRBV3-2) with TRBJ2-3; 15 bases align to TRBD2. Germline assignment: CDR1 LGHDT and CDR2 YNNKEL (reference sequence). The J segment lost 2 bases and the V segment lost 1 base, leaving 7 bases of the junction unmatched. The CDR3 contains 19 residues. The CDR3 is CASSQVGLAGGPITDTQYF. The CDR3 bases are TGTGCCAGCAGCCAAGTGGGACTAGCGGGAGGTCCGATCACAGATACGCAGTATTTT.

This chain links TRBV28 with TRBJ2-1; tentative D call: TRBD2 (6 bases). This CDR3 contains 15 residues. V shed 6 bases and J shed 1 base, with 13 bases lying between them. The germline gives CDR1 MDHEN, CDR2 SYDVKM. The CDR3 coding sequence is TGTGCCAGCAGGGATACTAGCCGGTCCTACAATGAGCAGTTCTTC. Amino acids: CASRDTSRSYNEQFF. Full variable domain (missing parts from reference TRBV28 and TRBJ2-1): DVKVTQSSRYLVKRTGEKVFLECVQDMDHENMFWYRQDPGLGLRLIYFSYDVKMKEKGDIPEGYSVSREKKERFSLILESASTNQTSMYLCASRDTSRSYNEQFFGPGTRLTVL.

The rearrangement joins TRBV11-3 to TRBJ2-1; weak D call: TRBD2 (6 bases). The V end was cut by 0 bases, the J end by 4 bases, with 13 bases between. Germline CDR1 SGHNT, CDR2 YENEEA. CDR3 size: 16 residues. The CDR3 loop reads CASSLEPGEGYNEQFF. In nucleotides, the CDR3 is TGTGCCAGCAGCTTAGAACCGGGGGAAGGATACAATGAGCAGTTCTTC.

The rearrangement joins TRBV9 to TRBJ2-2; D perhaps matches TRBD2 (7 bases). Germline-derived CDR1 and CDR2 are SGDLS and YYNGEE. V was clipped by 4 bases and J by 0 bases, with 10 bases between them. The CDR3 runs 15 residues. CDR3 sequence (DNA): TGTGCCAGCAGCCGGGGGGCGACGAACACCGGGGAGCTGTTTTTT. It specifies CASSRGATNTGELFF.

The rearrangement joins TRBV11-3 to TRBJ2-5; 9 bases agree with TRBD1. V shed 5 bases and J 2 bases; nucleotides not matched to a gene: 3. CDR1 is SGHNT, CDR2 YENEEA, per germline. The CDR3 length is 14 residues. The CDR3 reads CASSLQGAQETQYF. Here the CDR3 DNA reads TGTGCCAGCAGCCTACAGGGGGCTCAAGAGACCCAGTACTTC.

This chain joins TRBV11-2 and TRBJ1-1, with a tentative D call TRBD1 (6 bases). The CDR3 runs 13 residues. Trimming removed 5 bases from V and 8 bases from J, with 15 bases in between. The germline V gene encodes CDR1 SGHAT and CDR2 FQNNGV. In nucleotides, the CDR3 is TGTGCCAGCAGCGAAGGACGAGGGACAGAAGCTTTCTTT. As protein: CASSEGRGTEAFF.

The rearrangement links TRBV2 to TRBJ2-2; maybe TRBD1 (5 bases). The CDR3 extends over 15 amino acids. Germline CDR1 and CDR2: SNHLY and FYNNEI. The V gene lost 8 bases and the J gene lost 1 base, with 14 bases spanning the gap. CDR3 residues: CASDRRQLNTGELFF. DNA for the CDR3: TGTGCCAGCGATAGGCGACAGCTGAACACCGGGGAGCTGTTTTTT.

To note about this clone: The same CDR3 is also encoded by other DNA sequences in this sample. This rearrangement joins TRBV3-1 (or the pseudogene TRBV3-2) to TRBJ2-1; 13 bases fit TRBD2. The CDR3 runs to 20 residues. Germline values: CDR1 LGHDT, CDR2 YNNKEL (reference sequence). The trim removed 3 bases at V and 7 bases at J, leaving 18 bases unmatched. CDR3 nucleotides: TGTGCCAGCAGCCAGGATCCTCCCACTAGCGGGAGGGTTGTAAGAAATGAGCAGTTCTTC. As protein: CASSQDPPTSGRVVRNEQFF.

The chain carries TRBV7-4 and TRBJ2-7, with 10 bases lining up with TRBD2. Trimming cost V 5 bases and J 12 bases; bases outside gene matches: 13. The germline CDR1 and CDR2 sequences are SGHVT and SQSDAQ. The CDR3 loop spans 14 amino acids. The CDR3 sequence is CASSPGLAPWNAYV. The CDR3 nucleotides are TGTGCCAGCAGCCCGGGACTAGCGCCATGGAATGCGTACGTC.

V usage is TRBV3-1 (or the pseudogene TRBV3-2) and J usage is TRBJ1-4; D gene unclear. Germline CDR1 and CDR2: LGHDT and YNNKEL (reference sequence). This CDR3 is 14 amino acids long. V gave up 7 bases and J gave up 4 bases, with 13 bases separating them. The CDR3 spells CASNMEGLNEKLFF. The DNA of the CDR3 is TGTGCCAGCAATATGGAGGGCCTTAATGAAAAACTGTTTTTT.

This chain joins TRBV11-3 and TRBJ1-5; D gene unclear. The CDR3 sequence is 16 residues long. The V and J ends lost 3 bases and 0 bases respectively, with 12 bases between them. Germline V gene lookup returns CDR1 SGHNT and CDR2 YENEEA. This CDR3 reads CASSFRRPDSNQPQHF. The CDR3 DNA is TGTGCCAGCAGCTTTCGGAGACCAGATAGCAATCAGCCCCAGCATTTT.

V and J are TRBV10-3 and TRBJ2-5, with TRBD2 identical over 14 bases. The CDR3 consists of 17 residues. Per the germline V gene, CDR1 is ENHRY and CDR2 is SYGVKD. Germline trimming cut 4 bases from V and 1 base from J; bases unmatched to any gene: 5. CDR3 sequence: CAISAGLAGAIQETQYF. In nucleotides, the CDR3 is TGTGCCATCAGTGCGGGACTAGCGGGAGCCATCCAAGAGACCCAGTACTTC.

V and J are TRBV28 and TRBJ2-1; weak D call: TRBD1 (5 bases). V was shortened by 6 bases and J by 9 bases, with 15 bases between the two germline ends. Germline V gene lookup returns CDR1 MDHEN and CDR2 SYDVKM. The CDR3 totals 13 residues. CDR3 sequence (DNA): TGTGCCAGCAGCCCAGTGTCTAGGGGTGAGCAGTTCTTC. This gives the protein CASSPVSRGEQFF.

This sequence joins TRBV27 and TRBJ2-1; possible D gene TRBD2, 5 bases. Deletions cut 5 bases from V and 8 bases from J, with 16 bases between. The CDR3 has 14 amino acids. Per germline, CDR1 MNHEY and CDR2 SMNVEV (reference sequence). The CDR3 nucleotides read TGTGCCAGCAGTCCCCCCCGGGGTGGCCATGAGCAGTTCTTC. Amino acids: CASSPPRGGHEQFF.

V gene TRBV5-5 combines with J gene TRBJ1-2; no reliable D call. CDR3 length: 15 amino acids. Per germline, CDR1 SGHKS and CDR2 YYEKEE (reference sequence). The V end lost 0 bases, the J end lost 0 bases, and 9 bases lay between the germline ends. The CDR3 DNA is TGTGCCAGCAGCTTGGGGCCCGTTACTAACTATGGCTACACCTTC. This sequence encodes CASSLGPVTNYGYTF.

The chain links TRBV27 to TRBJ1-6; D remains ambiguous. This CDR3 comprises 13 residues. Germline values: CDR1 MNHEY, CDR2 SMNVEV (reference sequence). V lost 7 bases and J 10 bases, leaving 14 bases between the germline ends. The CDR3 region is CASKYGVRSPLHF. CDR3 bases: TGTGCCAGCAAATACGGGGTTCGGTCACCCCTCCACTTT.

The CDR3 DNA reads TGTGCCAGCAGCTTGGCCCCGCAGGGCACGCAGTATTTT. Translation: CASSLAPQGTQYF. The chain couples TRBV5-4 to TRBJ2-3; TRBD1 might be the D (5 bases). Trimming took 0 bases from V and 9 from J, leaving 11 bases between them. CDR3 size: 13 residues. Germline V lookup: CDR1 SGHNT, CDR2 YYREEE (reference sequence).

The CDR3 sequence is CATSDPITTISRDSYSNQPQHF. In DNA form, the CDR3 reads TGTGCCACCAGTGATCCGATAACTACAATATCCCGGGACTCCTATAGCAATCAGCCCCAGCATTTT. The chain employs TRBV24-1 and TRBJ1-5, with D perhaps TRBD1 (5 bases). The CDR3 is made up of 22 amino acids. The V end lost 3 bases, the J end lost 0 bases, and 29 bases lay between the germline ends. Germline CDR1 and CDR2: KGHDR and SFDVKD.

The chain recombines TRBV4-1 with TRBJ2-7; D is unclear. Germline V gene data show CDR1 as MGHRA and CDR2 as YSYEKL. The CDR3 covers 11 residues. Trimming took 4 bases from V and 5 from J, leaving 6 bases between them. CDR3 region: CASSLGHEQYF. The DNA for the CDR3 is TGCGCCAGCAGCCTGGGCCACGAGCAGTACTTC.

This chain connects TRBV7-8 to TRBJ2-1, with TRBD2 matching over 7 bases. This CDR3 has 17 residues. V dropped 5 bases and J dropped 0; count of bases not matched to a gene: 10. Germline CDR1 reads SGHVS; CDR2 reads FQNEAQ. Written as DNA, the CDR3 is TGTGCCAGCAGCCCTAGGACGCGGGGGAGCTCCTACAATGAGCAGTTCTTC. This sequence encodes CASSPRTRGSSYNEQFF.

This rearrangement joins TRBV5-6 to TRBJ1-6; the D gene is possibly TRBD1 (5 bases). There are 14 residues in the CDR3. Trimming took off 2 bases at V and 7 bases at J, with 10 bases between the two ends. CDR1 and CDR2 (germline): SGHDT, YYEEEE. CDR3 sequence (DNA): TGTGCCAGCAGCTTAACGGGGGAAAATTCACCCCTCCACTTT. This gives the protein CASSLTGENSPLHF.

CDR3 in amino acids: CAISGTSGRGYEQYF. Written as DNA, the CDR3 is TGTGCCATCAGCGGGACTAGCGGGCGGGGCTACGAGCAGTACTTC. The chain joins TRBV10-3 to TRBJ2-7; 12 bases line up with TRBD2. This CDR3 has 15 residues. Germline V CDR1 and CDR2: ENHRY, SYGVKD. Trimming at V came to 6 bases and at J to 3 bases, leaving 6 bases not matched to a gene.

The rearrangement joins TRBV21-1 to TRBJ1-5; TRBD1 is the table's D call and was not checked against the DNA. TRBV21-1 is classified as a pseudogene. This CDR3 has 19 residues. CDR3 residues: CASFIRQGAPGTCNQPQHF. CDR3 DNA sequence: TGTGCCAGCTTCATACGGCAGGGGGCGCCTGGAACTTGCAATCAGCCCCAGCATTTT.

The rearrangement links TRBV21-1 to TRBJ2-5; the table names TRBD2, a call not compared with the DNA. TRBV21-1 is assigned pseudogene status. The CDR3 is 16 residues long. The CDR3 DNA follows: TGTGCCAGCAGCAAAGTAAGGGTCGGAGGCCAAGAGACCCAGTACTTC. Residues: CASSKVRVGGQETQYF.

The chain employs TRBV6-2 or TRBV6-3 and TRBJ1-2; tentatively, D is TRBD1 (5 bases). The CDR3 is made up of 16 amino acids. The germline V gene has CDR1 MNHEY and CDR2 SVGEGT. Trimming removed 5 bases at V and 6 bases at J, with 22 bases between. The CDR3: CASSTRTGSFGDGYTF. As DNA, the CDR3 is TGTGCCAGCAGTACACGAACAGGATCTTTCGGAGATGGCTACACCTTC.

A word on this clone: A much larger clonotype is one base distant, so this may be a read error. V and J are TRBV12-3 or TRBV12-4 and TRBJ1-1; D perhaps matches TRBD1 (5 bases). The CDR3 has 11 residues. Trimming shortened V by 7 bases and J by 4 bases, and 7 bases separated the two germline ends. CDR3 in amino acids: CASTGFTEAFF. CDR3 nucleotides: TGTGCCAGCACAGGGTTCACTGAAGCTTTCTTT.

This clone was seen only a few times. The gene calls are TRBV10-2 and TRBJ1-6; TRBD1 might be the D (6 bases). This CDR3 is built from 17 residues. The V and J ends lost 4 bases and 8 bases respectively, with 21 bases between them. Germline V gene sequence: CDR1 WSHSY, CDR2 SAAADI. CDR3 residues: CASSGRAAQGRDSPLHF. In DNA form, the CDR3 reads TGCGCCAGCAGTGGGCGGGCAGCCCAGGGGCGCGATTCACCCCTCCACTTT.

The chain carries TRBV5-1 and TRBJ2-5; no firm D call. The CDR3 length is 14 residues. Trimming pared 4 bases from V and 5 bases from J, leaving 15 bases between. Germline CDR1 and CDR2: SGHRS and YFSETQ. DNA for the CDR3: TGCGCCAGCAGCCCGGAGACCTTTGGGGAGACCCAGTACTTC. Translated: CASSPETFGETQYF. Full variable domain (rest looked up from reference TRBV5-1 and TRBJ2-5): KAGVTQTPRYLIKTRGQQVTLSCSPISGHRSVSWYQQTPGQGLQFLFEYFSETQRNKGNFPGRFSGRQFSNSRSEMNVSTLELGDSALYLCASSPETFGETQYFGPGTRLLVL.